The present TCR beta chain was sequenced within a study of blood T cells in healthy people across ages. Study-level findings and limits: Roughly linear declines in TCR beta diversity per million T cells occurred with age.

Notes on this clonotype: What it binds is not known.

Looked up from germline, CDR1 is DFQATT and CDR2 is SNEGSKA (reference sequence). Trimming cost V 6 bases and J 7 bases; bases outside gene matches: 7. The CDR3 has 13 amino acids. Primed by a sample-barcoded 5' primer and a J-beta primer mix, a second PCR proceeded for about 7 to 11 cycles. Each cDNA molecule received a tag from a template-switch adaptor that had 12 random nucleotides. One entry per CDR3 protein, called by TCRdb with MiXCR from the 5' RACE reads. The sample contains 600,000 or so distinct CDR3 sequences, about 30% of which appear only once. The V gene is TRBV20-1, the J gene TRBJ1-1; 11 bases match TRBD1. The source is a woman aged 80 or over in good health. The sample was blood. In DNA, the CDR3 is TGCAGTGCCAGCCCCGGGACAGGGGGTGAAGCTTTCTTT. Its protein is CSASPGTGGEAFF.